These T cell receptor beta chains were read from a single sample in a study of blood T cell repertoires in COVID-19. Libraries were prepared by immunoSEQ multiplex PCR; TCRdb keeps only in-frame clonotypes and omits some of them. Of some 220,000 clones listed, 80% to 90% are singletons. Material: peripheral blood. The source is a man aged 45-65 years with active or convalescent COVID-19. Both conserved end residues are part of each CDR3. A D gene is named only where the DNA matches it firmly. For some rows the clone size is stated as once, few or many, or as a class when expanded; others skip it.

>-|TRBJ2-1|-|TRBV27
TGTGCCAGCAGTTTCCAGGGATACAATGAGCAGTTCTTC
CASSFQGYNEQFF
>-|TRBJ2-5|-|TRBV20-1
TGCAGTGCTAGTCAGGGCCAGCTTTGGGGGGTGGAGACCCAGTACTTC
CSASQGQLWGVETQYF
>TRBD2|TRBJ2-2|-|TRBV4-3
TGCGCCAGCAGCCAAGATGCGGCGGGAGTCGCCGGGGAGCTGTTTTTT
CASSQDAAGVAGELFF
>TRBD1|TRBJ1-1|-|TRBV15
TGTGCCACCAGCAGACAGGGGGCAGGTATCACTGAAGCTTTCTTT
CATSRQGAGITEAFF
>-|TRBJ2-3|-|TRBV28
TGTGCCATACAGCGGGCATTGACGACGCAGTATTTT
CAIQRALTTQYF
>-|TRBJ1-1|few|TRBV6-1
TGTGCCAGCAGTGAACGGGGGGTTGAAGCTTTCTTT
CASSERGVEAFF
>-|TRBJ1-2|-|TRBV10-3
TGTGCCACCGTTCCTAGCGGGCTAACACATAACTATGGCTACACCTTC
CATVPSGLTHNYGYTF
>-|TRBJ2-3|-|TRBV27
TGTGCCAGCAGTTCCCGTATGCGGGGTGACACAGATACGCAGTATTTT
CASSSRMRGDTDTQYF
>-|TRBJ2-5|-|TRBV3-1/TRBV3-2
TGTGCCAGCAGCCAAGCCGGGAGCCCTCGAGAGACCCAGTACTTC
CASSQAGSPRETQYF
>-|TRBJ2-1|-|TRBV6-2/TRBV6-3
TGTGCCAGCAGCCGGAGGGGTTATAATGAGCAGTTCTTC
CASSRRGYNEQFF
>-|TRBJ2-2|-|TRBV19
TGTGCCAGTAGTTCCCGGGGGTTTTTAACGTGGACCGGGGAGCTGTTTTTT
CASSSRGFLTWTGELFF
>-|TRBJ1-1|-|TRBV28
TGTGCCAGCGCGGGAACGGTGAACACTGAAGCTTTCTTT
CASAGTVNTEAFF
>-|TRBJ2-7|-|TRBV5-1
TGCGCCAGCAGCTTGGAACCAGGAACCCCCTACGAGCAGTACTTC
CASSLEPGTPYEQYF
>-|TRBJ1-1|-|TRBV28
TGTGCCAGCATCTCCATCGGACAGATCCTCACTGAAGCTTTCTTT
CASISIGQILTEAFF
>-|TRBJ1-2|once|TRBV4-1
TGCGCCAGCAGCCAAGGGGGGGTAGGGTATGGCTACACCTTC
CASSQGGVGYGYTF
>-|TRBJ1-3|-|TRBV28
TGTGCCAGCAGTGCACAGGCGCTCCGAAACACCATATATTTT
CASSAQALRNTIYF
>TRBD2|TRBJ2-2|-|TRBV3-1/TRBV3-2
TGTGCCAGCAGCCTAAGCGGGAGGGGGTTTACCGGGGAGCTGTTTTTT
CASSLSGRGFTGELFF
>TRBD2|TRBJ2-5|-|TRBV15
TGTGCCACCAGCAGTTACAGCGGGGAAGAGACCCAGTACTTC
CATSSYSGEETQYF
>-|TRBJ1-3|-|TRBV6-5
TGTGCCAGCAGTCGAACTCCTGGAAACACCATATATTTT
CASSRTPGNTIYF
>-|TRBJ1-2|-|TRBV7-8
TGTGCCAGCAGCTTAGCTGGCAGGGCTAACTATGGCTACACCTTC
CASSLAGRANYGYTF
>TRBD1|TRBJ2-2|-|TRBV29-1
TGCAGCGTTCCCGGACAGGGGGGCGGCGGGGAGCTGTTTTTT
CSVPGQGGGGELFF
>-|TRBJ1-1|-|TRBV4-3
TGCGCCAGCAGCCATGGAACAGACAACACTGAAGCTTTCTTT
CASSHGTDNTEAFF
>TRBD1|TRBJ2-1|-|TRBV12-3/TRBV12-4
TGTGCCAGCAGTTTAGGGCTACAGGGGCATCAATTCTTC
CASSLGLQGHQFF
>-|TRBJ2-7|-|TRBV20-1
TGCAGTGCTAGCCCATTCTACGAGCAGTACTTC
CSASPFYEQYF
>-|TRBJ2-3|-|TRBV14
TGTGCCAGCAGCCAAGATTCAGGGGCCCTGCAGTATTTT
CASSQDSGALQYF
>-|TRBJ1-5|few|TRBV30
TGTGCCTGGAGGGCGGACACACAAAAGCCCCAGCATTTT
CAWRADTQKPQHF
>-|TRBJ2-1|-|TRBV25-1
TGTGCCAGCAGTGAATCGGGAGTAGCGAGGGGTGAGCAGTTCTTC
CASSESGVARGEQFF
>-|TRBJ1-1|-|TRBV18
TGTGCCAGCTCGGATCATGACAGATACACTGAAGCTTTCTTT
CASSDHDRYTEAFF
>-|TRBJ2-1|-|TRBV9
TGTGCCAGCAGCGTAGAAAGCGGTTCGTACAATGAGCAGTTCTTC
CASSVESGSYNEQFF
>TRBD1|TRBJ2-5|-|TRBV24-1
TGTGCCACCGGCTCGACAGGGACCACACAAGAGACCCAGTACTTC
CATGSTGTTQETQYF
>-|TRBJ1-1|-|TRBV2
TGTGCCAGCAGTGGAGAAACAGGGAGGGGCACTGAAGCTTTCTTT
CASSGETGRGTEAFF
>-|TRBJ2-5|-|TRBV18
TGTGCCAGCTCACCAGCGGAGACCCAGTACTTC
CASSPAETQYF
>-|TRBJ2-3|once|TRBV5-1
TGCGCCAGCAGCATCGCCACTAGCACAGATACGCAGTATTTT
CASSIATSTDTQYF
>-|TRBJ1-1|-|TRBV6-5
TGTGCCAGCAGTTACCGGGAGGTCACTGAAGCTTTCTTT
CASSYREVTEAFF
>-|TRBJ1-1|-|TRBV7-2
TGTGCCAGCAGCTTAGAAGGGGCAGGGCGCCTGGTCACTGAAGCTTTCTTT
CASSLEGAGRLVTEAFF
>TRBD2|TRBJ2-3|-|TRBV7-9
TGTGCCAGCAGCTTAGGGGCCCATAGCGGGAGCACAGATACGCAGTATTTT
CASSLGAHSGSTDTQYF
>TRBD2|TRBJ2-1|-|TRBV19
TGTGCCAGTAGTTTAAGACTAGCCGTCCCCTACAATGAGCAGTTCTTC
CASSLRLAVPYNEQFF
>-|TRBJ1-1|-|TRBV9
TGTGCCAGCAGCAGGGGCGGTAGCACTGAAGCTTTCTTT
CASSRGGSTEAFF
>TRBD1|TRBJ1-6|once|TRBV19
TGTGCCAGTAGTACCGGACAGGGGATTAATTCACCCCTCCACTTT
CASSTGQGINSPLHF
>-|TRBJ1-4|-|TRBV6-5
TGTGCCAGCAGATCGACAATTACGGATGAAAAACTGTTTTTT
CASRSTITDEKLFF
>TRBD1|TRBJ2-3|once|TRBV6-5
TGTGCCAGCAGTTACCGAGGGGGCGAAGGAGATACGCAGTATTTT
CASSYRGGEGDTQYF
>-|TRBJ1-1|-|TRBV7-3
TGTGCCAGCAGCTTAGACGGCGGGACCTACACTGAAGCTTTCTTT
CASSLDGGTYTEAFF
>TRBD1|TRBJ2-1|once|TRBV11-3
TGTGCCAGCAGCTTAATCGGGACAGGCTACAATGAGCAGTTCTTC
CASSLIGTGYNEQFF
>-|TRBJ2-5|-|TRBV19
TGTGCCAGTAGTATTGGACAGACAAGGATGGAGACCCAGTACTTC
CASSIGQTRMETQYF
>-|TRBJ1-2|-|TRBV1
TGCACCAGCATCCAAAGACAGGGGACGGACGGCTACACCTTC
CTSIQRQGTDGYTF
>TRBD1|TRBJ1-1|-|TRBV4-3
TGCGCCAGCAGCCAAGCGTGGAAAAGGGGGCCCATGAACACTGAAGCTTTCTTT
CASSQAWKRGPMNTEAFF
>-|TRBJ1-2|once|TRBV7-2
TGTGCCAGCAGGCCCGGAGGGGCTACCGTCTATGGCTACACCTTC
CASRPGGATVYGYTF
>TRBD2|TRBJ2-2|few|TRBV6-5
TGTGCCAGCAGTTACGAGACTAGCGGGGCCGGGGAGCTGTTTTTT
CASSYETSGAGELFF